The 17 T cell receptor beta chains reported below all come from one sample, sequenced in a study of cytomegalovirus exposure and HLA in healthy donors. The PCR used 60 Vbeta and 13 Jbeta primers. The repertoire was sequenced with immunoSEQ multiplex PCR; TCRdb's copy has only in-frame clones and lacks some. This repertoire shows around 160,000 clones, around 68% found once; its top ten account for 1.3% to 1.5%. The sequencing sample was made of PBMCs. The receptors stem from a man in his forties or fifties in good health and CMV-seronegative.

The chain combines TRBV7-6 with TRBJ1-1; no clear D gene. CDR3 size: 13 residues. Germline V gene data show CDR1 as SGHVS and CDR2 as FNYEAQ. V lost 5 bases to trimming and J lost 5 bases, with 12 bases between them. The DNA for the CDR3 is TGTGCCAGCAGCCTGACTGTTGGTACTGAAGCTTTCTTT. Encoded protein: CASSLTVGTEAFF.

This clone was detected only a few times. The J gene is TRBJ2-5, the V gene TRBV5-6; 8 nucleotides line up with TRBD1. Losses at the gene ends were 4 bases for V and 3 bases for J; bases not matched to a gene: 5. Germline V lookup: CDR1 SGHDT, CDR2 YYEEEE. This CDR3 spans 14 amino acids. For the CDR3, the DNA is TGTGCCAGCAGCATCCTACAGGGGGAAGAGACCCAGTACTTC. This codes for CASSILQGEETQYF.

This chain joins TRBV6-1 and TRBJ1-1; 8 bases are a match to TRBD1. CDR1 and CDR2 from the germline V gene are MNHNS and SASEGT. CDR3 length equals 11 residues. V lost 6 bases and J lost 10; bases outside the gene matches: 4. The CDR3 sequence is CASRYDRGAFF. The CDR3 DNA sequence: TGTGCCAGCAGGTACGACAGGGGAGCTTTCTTT.

The rearrangement links TRBV10-1 to TRBJ2-7; the D gene is possibly TRBD2 (7 bases). This CDR3 has 16 residues. Germline CDR1 WNHNN, CDR2 SYGVQD (reference sequence). Trimming left V 2 bases short and J 0 bases short, with 14 bases between. The CDR3 bases are TGCGCCAGCAGTGAGGGTGGGGGGGCGAGCTCCTACGAGCAGTACTTC. Amino acid sequence: CASSEGGGASSYEQYF.

The chain recombines TRBV18 with TRBJ2-6; 9 bases agree with TRBD1. This CDR3 is built from 17 residues. From germline, CDR1 is KGHSH and CDR2 LQKENI. V shed 4 bases and J 0 bases; nucleotides not matched to a gene: 4. The CDR3 region is CASSLGTGNSGANVLTF. CDR3 bases: TGTGCCAGCTCACTGGGGACAGGGAACTCTGGGGCCAACGTCCTGACTTTC.

V gene TRBV28 combines with J gene TRBJ1-5, with D maybe TRBD1 (6 bases). V was shortened by 3 bases and J by 2 bases, with 8 bases between the two germline ends. Germline V lookup: CDR1 MDHEN, CDR2 SYDVKM. The CDR3 loop spans 14 amino acids. CDR3 bases: TGTGCCAGCAGTTTGAACAGGGGCAATCAGCCCCAGCATTTT. It codes for CASSLNRGNQPQHF.

The chain joins TRBV7-2 to TRBJ2-7; 11 bases align to TRBD1. Germline V gives CDR1 SGHTA, CDR2 FQGNSA. The V and J ends lost 5 bases and 3 bases, in that order; junction bases with no gene match: 6. CDR3 size: 15 residues. CDR3 DNA sequence: TGTGCCAGCAGCGTAGAGGGGACAGGGGGCTACGAGCAGTACTTC. It specifies CASSVEGTGGYEQYF.

V usage is TRBV28 and J usage is TRBJ1-2, with TRBD1 identical over 7 bases. Losses at the gene ends were 1 base for V and 4 bases for J; bases not matched to a gene: 0. There are 13 residues in the CDR3. Germline V gene sequence: CDR1 MDHEN, CDR2 SYDVKM. This chain's CDR3 is CASSLSGGYGYTF. In nucleotides, the CDR3 is TGTGCCAGCAGTTTATCAGGGGGCTATGGCTACACCTTC.

J is TRBJ2-3 and V is TRBV7-2; no reliable D call. The V end lost 1 base, the J end lost 6 bases, and 11 bases lay between the germline ends. The V gene's germline CDR1 is SGHTA and CDR2 FQGNSA. The CDR3 is 14 residues long. CDR3 amino acids: CASSLEALRDTQYF. The CDR3 DNA sequence: TGTGCCAGCAGCTTAGAGGCGCTCAGGGATACGCAGTATTTT.

J is TRBJ1-5 and V is TRBV6-5; no definite D call. Per the germline V gene, CDR1 is MNHEY and CDR2 is SVGAGI. Trimming cost V 9 bases and J 4 bases, with 16 bases left between them. This CDR3 has 14 residues. The DNA for the CDR3 is TGTGCCAGTGGCGCGGATTATTCTAATCAGCCCCAGCATTTT. It is translated as CASGADYSNQPQHF.

The chain combines TRBV6-1 with TRBJ2-3; possibly TRBD1 for D (5 bases). CDR1 is MNHNS, CDR2 SASEGT, per germline. The CDR3 totals 12 residues. V was trimmed by 5 bases and J by 8 bases, leaving 11 bases between them. The DNA for the CDR3 is TGTGCCAGCAGTATACGACAGAGTACGCAGTATTTT. Its translation is CASSIRQSTQYF.

The V gene is TRBV7-9, the J gene TRBJ2-3; D unresolved. CDR1 and CDR2 from the germline V gene are SEHNR and FQNEAQ (reference sequence). With 7 bases removed from V and 3 bases from J, the gap between germline ends came to 20 bases. CDR3 length: 16 residues. CDR3 region: CASTPYLRSSTDTQYF. The CDR3 DNA reads as TGTGCCAGCACCCCCTACCTCCGTTCGTCAACAGATACGCAGTATTTT. Looking up the rest from reference TRBV7-9 and TRBJ2-3 gives the full variable domain: DTGVSQNPRHKITKRGQNVTFRCDPISEHNRLYWYRQTLGQGPEFLTYFQNEAQLEKSRLLSDRFSAERPKGSFSTLEIQRTEQGDSAMYLCASTPYLRSSTDTQYFGPGTRLTVL.

This clone was counted a few times. The chain has TRBV5-1 and TRBJ2-5, with 9 nucleotides matching TRBD1. This CDR3 spans 13 amino acids. The ends lost 3 bases at V and 5 bases at J; junction bases unmatched: 2. CDR1 is SGHRS and CDR2 is YFSETQ in the germline V gene. CDR3 nucleotide sequence: TGCGCCAGCAGCTCACAGGGGGCTGAGACCCAGTACTTC. Translated, it gives CASSSQGAETQYF.

V and J are TRBV28 and TRBJ1-2; D possibly corresponds to TRBD1 (6 bases). V lost 2 bases and J 4 bases, leaving 8 bases between the germline ends. CDR1 is MDHEN, CDR2 SYDVKM, per germline. The CDR3 extends over 13 amino acids. The chain's CDR3 is CASSLTGTYGYTF. CDR3 sequence (DNA): TGTGCCAGCAGTTTAACAGGGACCTATGGCTACACCTTC.

This clone came up once. V gene TRBV2 combines with J gene TRBJ2-2, with 8 bases fitting TRBD1. The J segment lost 7 bases and the V segment lost 4 bases, leaving 8 bases of the junction unmatched. The germline CDR1 and CDR2 sequences are SNHLY and FYNNEI. The CDR3 loop spans 15 amino acids. CDR3 amino acids: CASSVGQGASGELFF. CDR3 bases: TGTGCCAGCAGTGTCGGCCAGGGGGCCAGCGGGGAGCTGTTTTTT.

The rearrangement joins TRBV7-3 to TRBJ2-1; TRBD2 is a possible D gene (5 bases). Per the germline V gene, CDR1 is SGHTA and CDR2 is FQGTGA. This CDR3 region has 13 residues. V was cut by 5 bases and J by 6 bases, with 11 bases left in between. In DNA, the CDR3 is TGTGCCAGCAGCGACGTAAGCGGCAATGAGCAGTTCTTC. Its protein product is CASSDVSGNEQFF.

V is TRBV20-1 and J is TRBJ2-1; no definite D call. This CDR3 spans 11 amino acids. Germline loops: CDR1 DFQATT, CDR2 SNEGSKA (reference sequence). V lost 1 base and J lost 5, with 3 bases in between. In DNA, the CDR3 is TGCAGTGCTAGAGCGGACAATGAGCAGTTCTTC. Encoded protein: CSARADNEQFF.